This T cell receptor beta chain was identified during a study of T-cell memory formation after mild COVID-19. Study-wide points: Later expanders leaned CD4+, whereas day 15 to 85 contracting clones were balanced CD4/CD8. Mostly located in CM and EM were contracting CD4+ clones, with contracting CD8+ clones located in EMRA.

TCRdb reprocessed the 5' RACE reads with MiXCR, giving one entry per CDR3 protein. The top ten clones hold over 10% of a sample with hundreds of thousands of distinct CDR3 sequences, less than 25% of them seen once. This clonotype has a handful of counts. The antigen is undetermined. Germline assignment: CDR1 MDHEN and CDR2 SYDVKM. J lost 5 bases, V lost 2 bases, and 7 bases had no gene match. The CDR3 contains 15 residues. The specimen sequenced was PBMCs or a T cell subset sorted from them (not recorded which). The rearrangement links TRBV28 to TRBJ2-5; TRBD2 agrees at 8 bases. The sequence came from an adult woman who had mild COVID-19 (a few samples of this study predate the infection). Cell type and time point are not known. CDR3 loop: CASSLGREGRETQYF. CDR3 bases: TGTGCCAGCAGTTTAGGCCGGGAGGGCCGCGAGACCCAGTACTTC.